This is a list of T cell receptor beta chains from one sample in a study of T-cell reconstitution after alpha-beta-depleted transplantation in children. TCRdb passed the PCR reads through MiXCR, listing each CDR3 protein once. The data show about 540,000 distinct CDR3 sequences, with about 18% seen just once and roughly 3.3% held by the top ten. The sample was PBMCs from the stem cell graft donor, taken from the stem cell graft. The receptors derive from a human donor who donated a stem cell graft to a child with acute lymphoblastic leukemia. Each CDR3 is given with its conserved first and last residue. A D gene is named only where the DNA matches it firmly. Expanded clones get a size class; other rows say once, few or many, or leave the size out.

clone_size j_call d_call v_call cdr3_aa cdr3_nt
few TRBJ1-5 - TRBV7-8 CASSPGEVASNQPQHF TGTGCCAGCAGCCCGGGCGAGGTTGCGAGCAATCAGCCCCAGCATTTT
- TRBJ1-3 - TRBV12-5 CASGPTRPPGGNTIYF TGTGCTAGTGGTCCAACGCGACCACCGGGAGGAAACACCATATATTTT
- TRBJ2-7 TRBD1 TRBV7-3 CASSYTGTGDYEQYF TGTGCCAGCAGCTATACCGGGACAGGGGACTACGAGCAGTACTTC
many TRBJ2-2 TRBD2 TRBV5-1 CASSGTSGRGTGELFF TGCGCCAGCAGCGGGACTAGCGGGAGAGGCACCGGGGAGCTGTTTTTT
- TRBJ2-1 - TRBV29-1 CSLGLGAGNEQFF TGCAGCCTAGGTTTAGGGGCTGGGAATGAGCAGTTCTTC
- TRBJ1-1 TRBD1 TRBV6-1 CASSDPLRDRGEAFF TGTGCCAGCAGTGACCCTCTCCGGGACAGGGGTGAAGCTTTCTTT
few TRBJ1-1 TRBD1 TRBV7-9 CASSFSGTGGVGAEAFF TGTGCCAGCAGCTTTTCCGGGACAGGGGGCGTGGGAGCTGAAGCTTTCTTT
- TRBJ2-5 TRBD1 TRBV6-1 CASRKQGGGETQYF TGTGCCAGCAGAAAACAGGGGGGCGGAGAGACCCAGTACTTC
once TRBJ2-7 - TRBV5-6 CASSLDRQGEDEQYF TGTGCCAGCAGCTTGGACCGGCAGGGGGAGGACGAGCAGTACTTC
- TRBJ1-2 TRBD1 TRBV4-1 CASSLNPGQGAYGYTF TGCGCCAGCAGCCTAAATCCGGGACAGGGGGCTTATGGCTACACCTTC
few TRBJ2-7 TRBD1 TRBV7-9 CASSFGTGVSYEQYF TGTGCCAGCAGCTTCGGGACAGGAGTTTCCTACGAGCAGTACTTC
- TRBJ2-7 - TRBV4-1 CASSQDLSEQSYEQYF TGCGCCAGCAGCCAAGATTTATCCGAGCAGAGCTACGAGCAGTACTTC
few TRBJ2-2 - TRBV20-1 CSARGMSPGELFF TGCAGTGCTAGAGGGATGTCCCCCGGGGAGCTGTTTTTT
- TRBJ2-2 - TRBV5-1 CASSPRGYDTGELFF TGCGCCAGCAGCCCCCGGGGCTACGACACCGGGGAGCTGTTTTTT
- TRBJ2-5 TRBD1 TRBV7-9 CASSPRDSLPETQYF TGTGCCAGCAGCCCCCGGGACAGCCTTCCCGAGACCCAGTACTTC
few TRBJ2-7 - TRBV20-1 CSARPFGAREQYF TGCAGTGCTAGACCCTTCGGGGCTCGCGAGCAGTACTTC
few TRBJ2-5 TRBD2 TRBV20-1 CSARQPGLAGPQETQYF TGCAGTGCTAGACAACCGGGACTAGCGGGGCCACAAGAGACCCAGTACTTC
few TRBJ2-5 - TRBV2 CASSDPRQNEETQYF TGTGCCAGCAGTGATCCCCGACAGAATGAAGAGACCCAGTACTTC
few TRBJ2-2 - TRBV24-1 CATSDLQGLNTGELFF TGTGCCACCAGTGATCTTCAGGGCCTGAACACCGGGGAGCTGTTTTTT
few TRBJ1-1 - TRBV4-1 CASSQGGRYSLGDTEAFF TGCGCCAGCAGCCAAGGGGGACGCTATTCCCTAGGGGACACTGAAGCTTTCTTT
few TRBJ2-7 - TRBV7-9 CASRQGHVYEQYF TGTGCCAGCAGGCAGGGGCATGTCTACGAGCAGTACTTC
few TRBJ1-2 TRBD1 TRBV19 CASSFRDRGPHGYGYTF TGTGCCAGTAGTTTCCGGGACAGGGGGCCGCATGGCTATGGCTACACCTTC
few TRBJ1-1 - TRBV25-1 CASSESYPNTEAFF TGTGCCAGCAGTGAATCTTATCCGAACACTGAAGCTTTCTTT
- TRBJ1-1 - TRBV20-1 CSARGEGLNTEAFF TGCAGTGCTAGAGGGGAGGGTCTGAACACTGAAGCTTTCTTT
few TRBJ1-1 TRBD1 TRBV20-1 CSAVGTGGGNTEAFF TGCAGTGCAGTGGGGACAGGAGGTGGGAACACTGAAGCTTTCTTT
- TRBJ1-5 - TRBV9 CASSVDGELNQPQHF TGTGCCAGCAGCGTAGACGGGGAGCTCAATCAGCCCCAGCATTTT
few TRBJ2-3 TRBD1 TRBV4-1 CASSQEQGSADTQYF TGCGCCAGCAGCCAAGAACAGGGGTCTGCAGATACGCAGTATTTT
few TRBJ1-2 - TRBV11-1 CASSLGLDSTQPIIRGYTF TGTGCCAGCAGCTTAGGTCTTGACTCGACGCAGCCCATTATTCGGGGCTACACCTTC
few TRBJ2-7 - TRBV29-1 CSVRRAAYEQYF TGCAGCGTTCGGCGGGCAGCCTACGAGCAGTACTTC
few TRBJ2-1 TRBD2 TRBV6-1 CASSRRLAGVEGYNEQFF TGTGCCAGCAGTCGAAGACTAGCGGGAGTGGAGGGCTACAATGAGCAGTTCTTC
- TRBJ1-2 - TRBV6-5 CASSYAGANYGYTF TGTGCCAGCAGTTACGCCGGAGCTAACTATGGCTACACCTTC
few TRBJ2-3 - TRBV20-1 CSVNSPGVRDTDTQYF TGCAGTGTCAACTCCCCAGGGGTACGGGACACAGATACGCAGTATTTT
few TRBJ2-7 - TRBV20-1 CSARYDREQYF TGCAGTGCTAGATACGACAGGGAGCAGTACTTC
- TRBJ2-2 TRBD1 TRBV18 CASGRDRASGELFF TGTGCCAGTGGCCGGGACAGGGCCTCCGGGGAGCTGTTTTTT
few TRBJ2-3 - TRBV12-3/TRBV12-4 CASSLLALEDTQYF TGTGCCAGCAGTTTACTAGCGCTTGAAGATACGCAGTATTTT
- TRBJ2-1 - TRBV4-1 CASSRGPEVNEQFF TGCGCCAGCAGTCGGGGCCCCGAGGTAAATGAGCAGTTCTTC
- TRBJ1-2 - TRBV5-6 CASSFGGRGYTF TGTGCCAGCAGCTTCGGGGGCCGAGGCTACACCTTC
few TRBJ2-7 - TRBV12-3/TRBV12-4 CASSFELSTYYEQYF TGTGCCAGCAGTTTTGAGTTATCGACTTACTACGAGCAGTACTTC
few TRBJ2-7 - TRBV5-6 CASSAGPGEQYF TGTGCCAGCAGCGCAGGACCTGGAGAGCAGTACTTC
- TRBJ1-1 TRBD1 TRBV10-3 CASAMRTGIMNTEAFF TGTGCCAGCGCGATGAGGACAGGTATAATGAACACTGAAGCTTTCTTT
- TRBJ2-1 - TRBV20-1 CSARDKVIWRSSYNEQFF TGCAGTGCTAGAGACAAGGTAATCTGGCGAAGCTCCTACAATGAGCAGTTCTTC
few TRBJ1-2 - TRBV10-3 CAISSRTVNYGYTF TGTGCCATCAGCAGCCGGACGGTAAACTATGGCTACACCTTC
few TRBJ2-4 TRBD1 TRBV5-1 CASSPSTGTGTLQYF TGCGCCAGCAGCCCCTCGACCGGGACAGGGACACTTCAGTACTTC
- TRBJ1-3 TRBD1 TRBV7-8 CASSSRTGRAGNTIYF TGTGCCAGCAGCTCCCGGACAGGGAGGGCTGGAAACACCATATATTTT
few TRBJ1-2 - TRBV29-1 CSVEEQVGLHGYTF TGCAGCGTTGAAGAACAGGTTGGGTTGCATGGCTACACCTTC
few TRBJ2-7 TRBD1 TRBV5-5 CASTRQGDYEQYF TGTGCCAGCACAAGACAGGGAGACTACGAGCAGTACTTC
- TRBJ1-4 - TRBV5-1 CASSFRQDSLGEKLFF TGCGCCAGCAGCTTTCGACAGGACTCCCTTGGTGAAAAACTGTTTTTT
- TRBJ2-3 TRBD2 TRBV12-3/TRBV12-4 CASRQTSGRVTDTQYF TGTGCCAGCAGACAGACTAGCGGGAGGGTAACAGATACGCAGTATTTT
few TRBJ2-3 - TRBV5-1 CASSSGQTTDTQYF TGCGCCAGCAGCTCAGGACAGACCACAGATACGCAGTATTTT
few TRBJ1-1 TRBD1 TRBV5-1 CASSPWTGRNTEAFF TGCGCCAGCAGCCCCTGGACAGGTCGCAACACTGAAGCTTTCTTT